This TCR beta chain was retrieved from a study of shared clonotypes between healthy human individuals (TCRdb year 2020). About the full investigation: Three men and two women, aged 18 to 49 years, made up the cohort. For each donor, three plates each were used for CD4 naive and CD4 memory, two plates were used for CD8 naive, and one plate was used for CD8 memory. The study deeply sequenced blood TCR repertoires of five healthy adults to estimate repertoire size and the extent of clonotype sharing between individuals. To increase sequencing depth and limit assay-specific biases, different laboratories used diverse techniques to prepare libraries and sequence TCR repertoires. Leukapheresis yielded between about 0.94 and 8.9 billion PBMCs per donor. The study at large found these results: The small number of donors limited the genetic and exposure-history diversity represented. Sampling was restricted to blood, and TCR repertoires in tissue are likely to differ from TCR repertoires in blood. Incomplete sequencing was indicated by rarefaction of sorted-subset datasets, despite the large sequencing depth. Pairwise subsampling indicated that sequencing depth was expected to affect the degree of clonotype sharing among donors. When a handful of donors were compared, the shared fraction of clonotypes was roughly 5% for naive CD4, around 3.6% for naive CD8, more than 2% for memory CD4, and around 0.37% for memory CD8. Compared with non-shared clonotypes, clonotypes shared by all four sorted-subset donors had higher generation probabilities. Estimated clonotype richness was generally larger for naive than for memory subsets.

Using the deep immunoSEQ assay, TCR CDR3 regions were amplified from genomic DNA by multiplex PCR. For each cell subset, the extracted genomic DNA was distributed evenly across all wells of several immunoSEQ 96-well plates, and each plate served as one replicate. For sorted subsets, roughly 0.2 ug genomic DNA, equal to 30,000 or so T cell genomes, was loaded into each replicate PCR. The purified libraries were quantified using a Qubit 3.0 fluorometer, sized with a Bioanalyzer 2100, and then quantified again using the KAPA Library Quantification kit. Every immunoSEQ 96-well plate was sequenced on a separate single-read 150-cycle Illumina NextSeq 550 flow cell. In the original analysis: Because the immunoSEQ output included only junctional sequences and no quality scores, the filtering could not be the same as the filtering used for full-length reads. To assign V/J genes and CDR3, sequences were annotated using PyIR, a Python wrapper for IgBLAST v1.9, with IMGT germline references. Reads were removed for weak V/J assignments (E-value above 1e-6), missing CDR3, stop codons, out-of-frame junctions, or ambiguous translated residues. V3J clonotypes were defined by identical inferred V gene, J gene, and CDR3 amino acid sequence. The percentage overlap between two repertoires was calculated by dividing the number of shared unique clonotypes by the size of the smaller repertoire. Richness of each repertoire was evaluated using RTK rarefaction, the Chao1 estimator, and Recon v2.1 estimates of unobserved clonotypes. For all TCRbeta clonotypes obtained by the gDNA method from a few donors, generation probabilities were computed with OLGA. TCRdb obtained this table from immuneACCESS and retained in-frame rearrangements with V and J assigned. These tables miss some clones; where compared with another copy, unresolved V genes account for less than half of the shortfall, and the remainder is unexplained. The DNA gave D and trimming, while V, J and clone size come from that table. This sample holds about 2 million clones; roughly 94% were observed only once. Of the sample, under 0.15% falls within the top ten clones.

Donors were healthy HIV-negative adults with no recently reported acute infections or vaccinations. Only Caucasian adults living in Nashville, Tennessee, USA were represented among the donors. CD4+ T cells were enriched by magnetic negative selection, after which naive cells were positively selected on CD45RA and the negative fraction was taken as the memory subset. Blood was obtained by leukapheresis, after which PBMCs were separated by Ficoll-Histopaque density gradient centrifugation and cryopreserved in liquid nitrogen vapor phase. Analytical flow cytometry was used to check the purity and quantity of each magnetically sorted T cell population. Each sorted fraction had its genomic DNA isolated and then quantified by UV absorbance on a Nanodrop 2000c. The CDR3 runs 16 amino acids, cysteine and phenylalanine included. Left in the record is the CDR3 DNA by itself, 48 bases read in frame from the first base.

Worth noting for this clone: The antigen it binds to is not known. Base qualities were left out, and no much larger clone turns up one base away.

The chain was built from TRBV1 and TRBJ2-7. TRBV1 represents a pseudogene. This receptor was taken from a man aged 18 to 35 in good health. The sequencing input was naive CD4+ T cells sorted from blood. According to the study, the label for this sample's cell subset or site signals: CD45RA+ positively selected. The nucleotide sequence is TGCACCAGCAGCCAAACGGGCTATATCCTCTCCTGTCGACAGTACTTC. The encoded protein is CTSSQTGYILSCRQYF.